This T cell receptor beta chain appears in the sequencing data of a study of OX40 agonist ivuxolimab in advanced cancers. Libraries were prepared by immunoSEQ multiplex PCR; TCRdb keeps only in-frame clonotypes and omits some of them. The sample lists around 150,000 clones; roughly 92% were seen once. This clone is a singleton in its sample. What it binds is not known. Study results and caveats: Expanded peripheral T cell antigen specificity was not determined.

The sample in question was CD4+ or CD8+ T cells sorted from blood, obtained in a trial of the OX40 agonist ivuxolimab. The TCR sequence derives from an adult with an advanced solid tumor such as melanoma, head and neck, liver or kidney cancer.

CDR3 region: CASSGSYQAFF. CDR3 in DNA: TGTGCCAGCAGTGGGTCGTATCAAGCTTTCTTT. This chain uses TRBV6-1 with TRBJ1-1; D remains unclear. The CDR3 totals 11 residues. The V gene's germline CDR1 is MNHNS and CDR2 SASEGT. Trimming stripped 4 bases from V and 9 bases from J, with 9 bases between.